This is a list of T cell receptor beta chains from one sample in a study of blood T cell repertoires in COVID-19. Method: immunoSEQ multiplex PCR; TCRdb's copy keeps in-frame clones and lacks some. Of 210,000 or so clones listed, just over 85% were seen once; the top ten hold about 4.8%. The source material was peripheral blood. The receptors derive from a man aged 50-59 years with acute or convalescent COVID-19. Each CDR3 is given with its conserved first and last residue. The D gene is left open where the match is weak. Clone size, where shown, is once, few, many, or a class for clones that have expanded.

d_gene	v_gene	abundance	j_gene	CDR3aa	CDR3nt
.	TRBV29-1	.	TRBJ1-4	CSVGGGATNEKLFF	TGCAGCGTTGGAGGGGGTGCAACTAATGAAAAACTGTTTTTT
.	TRBV5-1	.	TRBJ1-1	CASFLGGGGTTEAFF	TGCGCCAGCTTCCTGGGGGGAGGCGGTACGACTGAAGCTTTCTTT
.	TRBV6-5	.	TRBJ2-2	CASTGANTGELFF	TGTGCCAGCACGGGAGCGAACACCGGGGAGCTGTTTTTT
TRBD1	TRBV7-7	.	TRBJ2-1	CASSLEKTGQQFF	TGTGCCAGCAGCTTAGAGAAGACAGGGCAGCAGTTCTTC
.	TRBV6-1	once	TRBJ2-5	CASSEVTAANQETQYF	TGTGCCAGCAGTGAAGTTACGGCAGCGAACCAAGAGACCCAGTACTTC
.	TRBV15	.	TRBJ2-6	CATSVRGSGANVLTF	TGTGCCACCAGCGTGAGGGGGTCTGGGGCCAACGTCCTGACTTTC
TRBD1	TRBV18	.	TRBJ1-2	CASSPPGTGGQFNYGYTF	TGTGCCAGCTCACCGCCCGGGACAGGGGGTCAATTTAACTATGGCTACACCTTC
.	TRBV30	.	TRBJ1-5	CAWSVGRVSNQPQHF	TGTGCCTGGAGTGTAGGGAGGGTTAGCAATCAGCCCCAGCATTTT
.	TRBV19	few	TRBJ1-2	CASTGQGLANYGYTF	TGTGCCAGTACCGGGCAGGGTTTAGCTAACTATGGCTACACCTTC
.	TRBV6-5	.	TRBJ1-1	CASSNYIIMNTEAFF	TGTGCCAGCAGTAACTACATAATCATGAACACTGAAGCTTTCTTT
TRBD1	TRBV3-1/TRBV3-2	.	TRBJ1-1	CASSQETGSDGEAFF	TGTGCCAGCAGCCAAGAGACAGGGTCGGATGGTGAAGCTTTCTTT
.	TRBV7-9	.	TRBJ2-7	CASSLAGGEQYF	TGTGCCAGCAGCTTAGCAGGGGGCGAGCAGTACTTC
TRBD1	TRBV6-1	few	TRBJ1-2	CASSAHSPGQANYGYTF	TGTGCCAGCAGTGCGCACTCCCCAGGACAGGCAAACTATGGCTACACCTTC
TRBD1	TRBV6-5	.	TRBJ1-1	CASRTGGYTEAFF	TGTGCCAGCAGGACAGGGGGCTACACTGAAGCTTTCTTT
TRBD1	TRBV5-1	.	TRBJ1-1	CASTRTGDARSEAFF	TGCGCCAGCACCCGGACAGGGGACGCTAGAAGTGAAGCTTTCTTT
.	TRBV6-5	.	TRBJ1-6	CASSYSAGTNSPLHF	TGTGCCAGCAGTTACTCCGCAGGAACGAATTCACCCCTCCACTTT
.	TRBV6-5	.	TRBJ1-1	CASSYSGSRGTEAFF	TGTGCCAGCAGTTACTCAGGGTCGCGGGGCACTGAAGCTTTCTTT
.	TRBV7-9	few	TRBJ1-1	CASSPRTANTEAFF	TGTGCCAGCAGCCCCCGGACAGCGAACACTGAAGCTTTCTTT
TRBD1	TRBV7-2	.	TRBJ2-7	CASTRQGNSYEQYF	TGTGCCAGCACTCGACAGGGGAACTCCTACGAGCAGTACTTC
TRBD2	TRBV6-5	.	TRBJ2-6	CASTRGVGANVLTF	TGTGCCAGCACCCGGGGGGTAGGGGCCAACGTCCTGACTTTC
.	TRBV5-1	.	TRBJ1-4	CASTQGFATNEKLFF	TGCGCCAGCACCCAGGGCTTTGCAACTAATGAAAAACTGTTTTTT
TRBD1	TRBV6-6	.	TRBJ2-6	CASSLTGGPDSGANVLTF	TGTGCCAGCAGTCTCACAGGGGGCCCCGACTCTGGGGCCAACGTCCTGACTTTC
TRBD1	TRBV6-2/TRBV6-3	.	TRBJ2-1	CASSLTGGNEQFF	TGTGCCAGCAGTCTGACAGGGGGCAATGAGCAGTTCTTC
TRBD1	TRBV19	few	TRBJ1-1	CASRSGQGRNTEAFF	TGTGCCAGTAGATCTGGACAGGGGAGGAACACTGAAGCTTTCTTT
TRBD1	TRBV7-9	.	TRBJ1-1	CASSLTGGKTTEAFF	TGTGCCAGCAGCTTAACAGGGGGCAAGACCACTGAAGCTTTCTTT
TRBD1	TRBV7-9	.	TRBJ2-1	CASSPARTGGPSDEQFF	TGTGCCAGCAGCCCTGCGAGGACAGGGGGCCCGTCGGATGAGCAGTTCTTC
.	TRBV7-9	.	TRBJ2-7	CASSRQGGMYEQYF	TGTGCCAGCAGCCGCCAGGGGGGTATGTACGAGCAGTACTTC
.	TRBV9	.	TRBJ1-3	CASSVEARGWGNTIYF	TGTGCCAGCAGCGTAGAAGCGAGAGGGTGGGGAAACACCATATATTTT